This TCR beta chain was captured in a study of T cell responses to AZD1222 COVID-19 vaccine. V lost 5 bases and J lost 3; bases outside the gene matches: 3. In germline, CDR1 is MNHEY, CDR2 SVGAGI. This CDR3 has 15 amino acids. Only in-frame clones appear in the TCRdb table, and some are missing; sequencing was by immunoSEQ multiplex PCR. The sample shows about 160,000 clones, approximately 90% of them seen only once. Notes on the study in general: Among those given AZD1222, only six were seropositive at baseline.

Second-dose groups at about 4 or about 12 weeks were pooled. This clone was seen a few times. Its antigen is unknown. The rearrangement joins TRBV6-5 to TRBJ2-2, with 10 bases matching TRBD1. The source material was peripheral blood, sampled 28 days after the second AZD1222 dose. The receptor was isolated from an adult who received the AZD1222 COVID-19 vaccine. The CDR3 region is CASSTGTGDTGELFF. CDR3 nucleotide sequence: TGTGCCAGCAGTACTGGGACAGGGGACACCGGGGAGCTGTTTTTT.